The 17 T cell receptor beta chains in this list originate from one sample, sequenced in a study of blood T cell repertoires in COVID-19. TCRdb's copy holds only in-frame clones and misses some; the assay was immunoSEQ multiplex PCR. The sample contains 150,000 to 250,000 clones, roughly four fifths of which appear only once. Source material: PBMCs or T cells enriched from blood (not recorded which). Receptors were obtained from a man aged 35 to 55 who had recovered from COVID-19.

The genes are TRBV15 and TRBJ1-2; tentatively, D is TRBD1 (5 bases). The CDR3 is 14 amino acids. Germline assignment: CDR1 LNHNV and CDR2 YYDKDF (reference sequence). Trimming cost V 0 bases and J 4 bases, with 9 bases left between them. CDR3 sequence reads: CATSRDQGGYGYTF. The CDR3 DNA reads TGTGCCACCAGCAGAGATCAGGGAGGCTATGGCTACACCTTC.

The rearrangement uses TRBV18 and TRBJ2-5; the match to TRBD1 covers 9 bases. Trimming removed 3 bases from V and 4 bases from J; junction bases left unmatched: 6. Germline V gives CDR1 KGHSH, CDR2 LQKENI. This CDR3 contains 15 residues. CDR3 protein: CASSPLQGAGETQYF. The CDR3 bases are TGTGCCAGCTCACCTCTACAGGGGGCTGGAGAGACCCAGTACTTC.

The rearrangement links TRBV4-3 to TRBJ2-1; no firm D call. V lost 0 bases and J 3 bases, leaving 12 bases between the germline ends. CDR3 length equals 16 residues. Germline V gives CDR1 LGHNA, CDR2 YSLEER. The CDR3 sequence is CASSQDLAFHYNEQFF. In nucleotides, the CDR3 is TGCGCCAGCAGCCAAGATTTAGCTTTTCACTACAATGAGCAGTTCTTC.

The count of this clone is one. This chain joins TRBV18 and TRBJ2-6; TRBD1 is a possible D gene (6 bases). This CDR3 region has 16 residues. V was shortened by 3 bases and J by 2 bases, with 11 bases between the two germline ends. In germline, CDR1 is KGHSH, CDR2 LQKENI. The CDR3 DNA sequence: TGTGCCAGCTCACCGCTGGACAGTGCTGGGGCCAACGTCCTGACTTTC. Translating gives CASSPLDSAGANVLTF.

This sequence joins TRBV7-2 and TRBJ2-3, with a weak D call TRBD2 (6 bases). This CDR3 is 14 amino acids long. Germline CDR1 SGHTA, CDR2 FQGNSA. V lost 8 bases to trimming and J lost 4 bases, with 16 bases between them. This chain's CDR3 is CASGSGMVPDTQYF. CDR3 bases: TGTGCCAGCGGTAGCGGCATGGTCCCAGATACGCAGTATTTT.

This chain uses TRBV9 with TRBJ1-2, with D possibly TRBD1 on 5 matching bases. Germline V gene data show CDR1 as SGDLS and CDR2 as YYNGEE. This CDR3 has 14 amino acids. With 0 bases removed from V and 5 bases from J, the gap between germline ends came to 11 bases. The CDR3 region has the DNA TGTGCCAGCAGCGTAGGGGGCAGGGAATATGGCTACACCTTC. Amino acids: CASSVGGREYGYTF.

The chain is built from TRBV6-2 or TRBV6-3 and TRBJ1-1; no firm D call. This CDR3 region has 12 residues. Germline lookup yields CDR1 MNHEY and CDR2 SVGEGT. V was pared by 5 bases and J by 1 base, with 5 bases between. The CDR3 DNA follows: TGTGCCAGCAGTCCGGGGAACACTGAAGCTTTCTTT. This encodes CASSPGNTEAFF.

The V call is TRBV29-1, the J call TRBJ2-1; maybe TRBD2 (6 bases). The CDR3 covers 13 residues. Germline loops: CDR1 SQVTM, CDR2 ANQGSEA. V was cut by 5 bases and J by 6 bases, with 14 bases left in between. Here the CDR3 DNA reads TGCAGCGTTTTCCGGCGACTAGTCAATGAGCAGTTCTTC. It codes for CSVFRRLVNEQFF.

A few counts support this clone. Compared with germline, one end of the junction differs, possibly owing to a read error. The chain combines TRBV13 with TRBJ1-2, with TRBD1 identical over 7 bases. CDR3 length: 16 residues. Germline V lookup: CDR1 PRHDT, CDR2 FYEKMQ (reference sequence). The CDR3 loop is CASSLGTGSTQNPYSF. CDR3 nucleotides: TGTGCCAGCAGCTTAGGGACAGGGTCGACGCAAAACCCTTATTCCTTC. The full variable domain, with the rest looked up from reference TRBV13 and TRBJ1-2, is AAGVIQSPRHLIKEKRETATLKCYPIPRHDTVYWYQQGPGQDPQFLISFYEKMQSDKGSIPDRFSAQQFSDYHSELNMSSLELGDSALYFCASSLGTGSTQNPYSFGSGTRLTVV.

The V gene is TRBV6-5, the J gene TRBJ2-5, with D unresolved. From germline, CDR1 is MNHEY and CDR2 SVGAGI. The V gene lost 3 bases and the J gene lost 7 bases, with 9 bases spanning the gap. The CDR3 spans 12 residues. CDR3 nucleotide sequence: TGTGCCAGCAGTTATCGAGGAGCGACCCAGTACTTC. It translates to CASSYRGATQYF.

The chain carries TRBV4-2 and TRBJ1-6, with TRBD1 as a possible D gene (5 bases). V lost 7 bases, J lost 7 bases, and 14 bases lay in between. Germline loops: CDR1 LGHNA, CDR2 YNFKEQ. This CDR3 contains 14 residues. The CDR3: CASTPGLQNSPLHF. In DNA form, the CDR3 reads TGTGCCAGCACCCCGGGACTCCAGAATTCACCCCTCCACTTT.

The CDR3 here is CASSVALADNEQFF. Here the CDR3 DNA reads TGTGCCAGCAGCGTAGCATTAGCGGACAATGAGCAGTTCTTC. The chain has TRBV9 and TRBJ2-1; tentatively, D is TRBD2 (6 bases). Germline loops: CDR1 SGDLS, CDR2 YYNGEE. CDR3 length equals 14 residues. V shed 0 bases and J shed 5 bases, with 9 bases lying between them.

Notes on this clone: A read error may account for a junction end that differs from germline. This rearrangement joins TRBV7-7 to TRBJ2-3, with TRBD2 identical over 10 bases. In germline, CDR1 is SSHAT, CDR2 FNYEAQ (reference sequence). The CDR3 is 14 residues long. The chain's CDR3 is CASSLAGVEDTQYF. CDR3 DNA: TGTGCTAGCAGCCTAGCGGGAGTGGAGGATACGCAGTATTTT.

The V and J genes are TRBV10-3 and TRBJ1-3; D might be TRBD1 (6 bases). V was shortened by 1 base and J by 0 bases, with 22 bases between the two germline ends. This CDR3 is built from 20 residues. The germline V gene encodes CDR1 ENHRY and CDR2 SYGVKD. In DNA form, the CDR3 reads TGTGCCATCAGTGAGTTCTTTCAGGGGTCCCCGCTGTCCTCTGGAAACACCATATATTTT. It codes for CAISEFFQGSPLSSGNTIYF.

The gene calls are TRBV21-1 and TRBJ2-2; the table's D call, TRBD1, has no DNA check behind it. TRBV21-1 is reported as a pseudogene. The CDR3 is made up of 18 amino acids. DNA of the CDR3: TGTGCCAGCAGCGCCTGGGACAGGGGGCCCCTGAACACCGGGGAGCTGTTTTTT. Translating it yields CASSAWDRGPLNTGELFF.

The chain uses TRBV4-1 and TRBJ2-3; 7 bases are shared with TRBD2. In germline, CDR1 is MGHRA, CDR2 YSYEKL. Trimming removed 1 base from V and 3 bases from J; junction bases left unmatched: 4. The CDR3 is 15 residues long. CDR3 residues: CASSQGPGGTDTQYF. The CDR3, as DNA: TGCGCCAGCAGCCAAGGCCCCGGGGGGACAGATACGCAGTATTTT.

CDR3: CASSLLMQEGGEQYF. The CDR3 DNA is TGTGCCAGCAGCCTTTTAATGCAGGAGGGAGGAGAGCAGTACTTC. The V call is TRBV28, the J call TRBJ2-7, with D perhaps matching TRBD2 (6 bases). The CDR3 spans 15 residues. V gave up 6 bases and J gave up 7 bases, with 22 bases separating them. CDR1 is MDHEN, CDR2 SYDVKM, per germline. The entire variable domain, with the rest obtained from reference TRBV28 and TRBJ2-7, is as follows: DVKVTQSSRYLVKRTGEKVFLECVQDMDHENMFWYRQDPGLGLRLIYFSYDVKMKEKGDIPEGYSVSREKKERFSLILESASTNQTSMYLCASSLLMQEGGEQYFGPGTRLTVT.